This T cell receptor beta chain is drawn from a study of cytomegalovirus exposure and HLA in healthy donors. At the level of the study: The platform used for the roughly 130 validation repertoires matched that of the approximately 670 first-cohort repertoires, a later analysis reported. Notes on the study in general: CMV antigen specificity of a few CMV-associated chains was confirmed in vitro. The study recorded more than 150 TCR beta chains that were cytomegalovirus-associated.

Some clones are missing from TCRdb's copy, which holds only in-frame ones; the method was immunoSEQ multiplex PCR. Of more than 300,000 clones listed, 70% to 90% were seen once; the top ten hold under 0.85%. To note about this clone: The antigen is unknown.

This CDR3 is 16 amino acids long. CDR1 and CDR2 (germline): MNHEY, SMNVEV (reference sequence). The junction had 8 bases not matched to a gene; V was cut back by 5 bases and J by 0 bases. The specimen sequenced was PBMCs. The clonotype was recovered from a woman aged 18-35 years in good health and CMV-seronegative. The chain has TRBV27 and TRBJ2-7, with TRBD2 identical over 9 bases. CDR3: CASSPSSGARSYEQYF. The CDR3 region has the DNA TGTGCCAGCAGTCCTTCTAGCGGGGCCCGCTCCTACGAGCAGTACTTC.